Listed below are T cell receptor beta chains from one sample, sequenced in a study of blood T cells in healthy people across ages. TCRdb fed the 5' RACE reads into MiXCR, producing one record per CDR3 protein. The repertoire holds some 700,000 distinct CDR3 sequences, with about 24% as singletons. Sequencing was performed on blood. These receptors came from a man between 65 and 85 years old in good health. CDR3s include the opening cysteine and the closing phenylalanine or tryptophan. D genes are given only for firm matches. Rows may omit the clone size; those that give it use once, few, many or a size class.

clone_size j_call v_call d_call cdr3_nt cdr3_aa
few TRBJ1-1 TRBV29-1 TRBD1 TGCAGCGTTGCTCTGCAGGGGGAATACACTGAAGCTTTCTTT CSVALQGEYTEAFF
few TRBJ2-3 TRBV20-1 NA TGCAGCATCGACGACCGCACAGATACGCAGTATTTT CSIDDRTDTQYF
NA TRBJ2-1 TRBV29-1 NA TGCAGCGTGGTCCAGCCTTCCTACAATGAGCAGTTCTTC CSVVQPSYNEQFF
many TRBJ2-5 TRBV6-1 NA TGTGCCAGCAGTTCTGTGGGGGGGCCCGGTTCCCCGTTCTTC CASSSVGGPGSPFF
few TRBJ2-7 TRBV13 NA TGTGCCAGCAGCCGGGGACCACAATACGAGCAGTACTTC CASSRGPQYEQYF
NA TRBJ2-7 TRBV28 NA TGTGCCAGCAGTTTTGGGACCTACGAGCAGTACTTC CASSFGTYEQYF
NA TRBJ1-4 TRBV28 TRBD1 TGTGCCATCCTAGGACAGGGGAGAGAAAAACTGTTTTTT CAILGQGREKLFF
NA TRBJ2-2 TRBV5-1 NA TGCGCCAGCAGCAGAAACAGGGAAACGAACACCGGGGAGCTGTTTTTT CASSRNRETNTGELFF
NA TRBJ2-3 TRBV20-1 TRBD2 TGCAGTGCTAGTCTAGCGGGACAAAGTAGGTTTAGGGATACGCAGTATTTT CSASLAGQSRFRDTQYF
NA TRBJ1-2 TRBV14 NA TGTGCCAGCAGCCGCTCGGGGGTAGGAGGCTACACCTTC CASSRSGVGGYTF
NA TRBJ2-3 TRBV4-2 TRBD2 TGTGCCAGCAGCCCCGTGGGACTAGCGGGATCGGTCTTGGACACAGATACGCAGTATTTT CASSPVGLAGSVLDTDTQYF
few TRBJ2-3 TRBV28 TRBD2 TGTGCCAGCAGTCTAGCGGGCAAGTGGACAGATACGCAGTATTTT CASSLAGKWTDTQYF
few TRBJ2-1 TRBV6-1 NA TGTGCCAGCAACCTCCTAGCGAACCCCTACAATGAGCAGTTCTTC CASNLLANPYNEQFF
NA TRBJ1-1 TRBV20-1 TRBD1 TGCAGTGCGTGGACAGGTGGAGGGACTGAAGCTTTCTTT CSAWTGGGTEAFF